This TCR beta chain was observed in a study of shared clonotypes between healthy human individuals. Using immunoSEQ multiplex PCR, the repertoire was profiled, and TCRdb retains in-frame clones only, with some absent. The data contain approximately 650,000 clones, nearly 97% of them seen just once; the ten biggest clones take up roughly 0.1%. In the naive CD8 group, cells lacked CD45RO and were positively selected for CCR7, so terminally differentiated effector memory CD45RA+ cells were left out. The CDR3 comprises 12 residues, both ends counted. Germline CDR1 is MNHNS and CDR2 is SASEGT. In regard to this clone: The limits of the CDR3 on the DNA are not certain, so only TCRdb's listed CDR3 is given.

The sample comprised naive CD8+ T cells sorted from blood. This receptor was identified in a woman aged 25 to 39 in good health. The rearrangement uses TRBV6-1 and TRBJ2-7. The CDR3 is CASVGPGYEQYF.